This T cell receptor (beta chain) appears in the sequencing data of a study of T cell therapy after organ transplantation. On the study more broadly: Patients received a median of 1.92 x 10^8 CMV-specific T cells over 2 to 6 infusions. Study findings and constraints: In nonresponders, large pretherapy expansions changed minimally after therapy.

Time point noted: 20-29 weeks after completion of therapy. Germline V gene data show CDR1 as SEHNR and CDR2 as FQNEAQ (reference sequence). The ends were cut back, 0 bases at V and 6 bases at J, with 10 bases in the middle. The CDR3 has 14 residues. Here immunoSEQ multiplex PCR was the method, and the copy in TCRdb shows in-frame clones only, minus some. The profile shows some 17,000 clones, about 85% of them singletons. Points on this clone: The antigen remains undetermined.

Source: CD8+ T cells from blood, taken after autologous CMV-specific T cell therapy. The rearrangement joins TRBV7-9 to TRBJ2-3; D ambiguous. This clonotype originated in a human patient who had received a solid organ transplant and had CMV disease. Some T cells may possibly be graft donor cells. CDR3 nucleotide sequence: TGTGCCAGCAGCTTAGCAAAGTCTACGGATACGCAGTATTTT. Amino acids: CASSLAKSTDTQYF.